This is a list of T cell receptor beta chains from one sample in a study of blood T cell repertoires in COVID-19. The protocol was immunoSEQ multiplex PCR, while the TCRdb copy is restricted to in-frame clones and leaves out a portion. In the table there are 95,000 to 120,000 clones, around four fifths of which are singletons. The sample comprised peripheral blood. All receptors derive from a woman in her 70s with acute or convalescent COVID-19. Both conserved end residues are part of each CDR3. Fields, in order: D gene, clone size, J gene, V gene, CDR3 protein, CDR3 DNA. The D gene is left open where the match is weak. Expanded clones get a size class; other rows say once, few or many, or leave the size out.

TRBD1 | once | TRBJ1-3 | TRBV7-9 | CASSYRGSGNTIYF | TGTGCCAGCAGCTACAGGGGGTCCGGAAACACCATATATTTT
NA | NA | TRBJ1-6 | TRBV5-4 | CASSEGQLINSPLHF | TGTGCCAGCAGCGAAGGACAGCTTATAAATTCACCCCTCCACTTT
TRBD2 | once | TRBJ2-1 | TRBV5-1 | CASSPTSGPPNEQFF | TGCGCCAGCAGCCCGACTAGCGGCCCCCCCAATGAGCAGTTCTTC
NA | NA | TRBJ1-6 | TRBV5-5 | CASSLRILSSYNSPLHF | TGTGCCAGCAGCTTACGAATCCTTAGCTCCTATAATTCACCCCTCCACTTT
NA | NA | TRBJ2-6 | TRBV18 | CASSPTLGGSGANVLTF | TGTGCCAGCTCCCCAACTCTCGGCGGGTCTGGGGCCAACGTCCTGACTTTC
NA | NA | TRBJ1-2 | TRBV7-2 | CASSLGGGFNNYGYTF | TGTGCCAGCAGCTTAGGCGGGGGTTTTAATAACTATGGCTACACCTTC
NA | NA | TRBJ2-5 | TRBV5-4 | CAMRRSLLQETQYF | TGTGCCATGAGGAGGAGCCTCCTCCAAGAGACCCAGTACTTC
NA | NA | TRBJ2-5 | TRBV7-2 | CASSLEVRGRETQYF | TGTGCCAGCAGCTTAGAGGTTCGAGGGAGAGAGACCCAGTACTTC
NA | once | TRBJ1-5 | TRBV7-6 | CASSLATTSGSNQPQHF | TGTGCCAGCAGCTTAGCCACAACTTCGGGGAGCAATCAGCCCCAGCATTTT
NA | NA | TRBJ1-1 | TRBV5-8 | CASSPGRGNTEAFF | TGTGCCAGCAGCCCAGGGAGGGGGAACACTGAAGCTTTCTTT
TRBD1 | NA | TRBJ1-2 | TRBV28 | CASRDRDRGYTF | TGTGCCAGCAGAGACCGGGACAGGGGCTACACCTTC
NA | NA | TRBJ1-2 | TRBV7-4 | CASSLIGGRVLLGYTF | TGTGCCAGCAGCTTAATAGGGGGAAGGGTCCTTCTCGGCTACACCTTC
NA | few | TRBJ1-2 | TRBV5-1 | CASSSKFPGADGYTF | TGCGCCAGCAGCTCCAAGTTTCCAGGGGCGGACGGCTACACCTTC
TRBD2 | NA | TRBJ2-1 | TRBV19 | CASGPGLAGYSYNEQFF | TGTGCCAGCGGGCCGGGACTAGCGGGTTACTCCTACAATGAGCAGTTCTTC
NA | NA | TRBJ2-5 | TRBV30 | CAWSVWASRFQETQYF | TGTGCCTGGAGTGTGTGGGCTAGCAGATTCCAAGAGACCCAGTACTTC
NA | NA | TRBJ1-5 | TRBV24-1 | CATSALAVAAVPQPQHF | TGTGCCACCAGTGCTCTAGCGGTCGCCGCGGTCCCTCAGCCCCAGCATTTT
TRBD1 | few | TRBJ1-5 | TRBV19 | CASSDRDRPHSNQPQHF | TGTGCCAGTAGTGACCGGGACAGACCTCATAGCAATCAGCCCCAGCATTTT
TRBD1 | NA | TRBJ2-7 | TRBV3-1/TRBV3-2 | CASSPPRHGTGRSYEQYF | TGTGCCAGCAGCCCACCTAGGCATGGGACAGGGAGGTCCTACGAGCAGTACTTC
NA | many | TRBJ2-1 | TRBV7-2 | CASTQRGWGDNEQFF | TGTGCCAGCACCCAACGAGGCTGGGGGGACAATGAGCAGTTCTTC
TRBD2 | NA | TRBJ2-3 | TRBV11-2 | CASSFSGGFGTQYF | TGTGCCAGCAGTTTTAGCGGGGGGTTTGGGACGCAGTATTTT
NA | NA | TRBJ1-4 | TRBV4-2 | CASSQERQGLFF | TGTGCCAGCAGCCAAGAGCGGCAGGGGCTGTTTTTT